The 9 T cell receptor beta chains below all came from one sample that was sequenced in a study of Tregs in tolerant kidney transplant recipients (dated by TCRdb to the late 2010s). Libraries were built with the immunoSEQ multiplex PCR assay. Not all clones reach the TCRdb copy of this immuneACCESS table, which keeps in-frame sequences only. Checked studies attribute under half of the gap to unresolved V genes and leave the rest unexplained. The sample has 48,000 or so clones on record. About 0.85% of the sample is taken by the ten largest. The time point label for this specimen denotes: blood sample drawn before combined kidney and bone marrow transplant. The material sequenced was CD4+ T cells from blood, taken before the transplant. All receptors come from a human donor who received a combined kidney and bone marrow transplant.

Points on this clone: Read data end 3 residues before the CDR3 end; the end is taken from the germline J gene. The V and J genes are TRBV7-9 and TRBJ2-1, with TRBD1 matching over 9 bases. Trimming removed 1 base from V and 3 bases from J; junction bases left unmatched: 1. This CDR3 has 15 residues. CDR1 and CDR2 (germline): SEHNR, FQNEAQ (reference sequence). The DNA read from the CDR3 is TGTGCCAGCAGCTTAGGGGACAGGGTCTACAATGAG. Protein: CASSLGDRVYNE. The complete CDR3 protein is CASSLGDRVYNEQFF.

The CDR3 region is CASSLEDRSRSPLHF. The sequenced CDR3 bases are TGCGCCAGCAGCTTGGAGGACAGAAGTAGGTCACCC. The rearrangement uses TRBV5-1 and TRBJ1-6, with D perhaps matching TRBD1 (6 bases). Read sequence stops 3 residues before the CDR3 end, and the germline J gene provides the missing end. The length of the CDR3 is 15 residues. Per the germline V gene, CDR1 is SGHRS and CDR2 is YFSETQ. The V and J ends lost 0 bases and 10 bases respectively, with 14 bases between them.

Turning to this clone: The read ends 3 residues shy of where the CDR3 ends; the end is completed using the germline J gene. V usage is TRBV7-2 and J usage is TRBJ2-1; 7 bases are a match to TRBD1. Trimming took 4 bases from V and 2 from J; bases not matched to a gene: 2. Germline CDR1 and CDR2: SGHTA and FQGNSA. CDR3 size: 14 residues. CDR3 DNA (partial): TGTGCCAGCAGCTGGGGACAGACCTACAATGAG. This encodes CASSWGQTYNE. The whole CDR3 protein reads CASSWGQTYNEQFF. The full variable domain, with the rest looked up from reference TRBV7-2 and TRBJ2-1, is GAGVSQSPSNKVTEKGKDVELRCDPISGHTALYWYRQSLGQGLEFLIYFQGNSAPDKSGLPSDRFSAERTGGSVSTLTIQRTQQEDSAVYLCASSWGQTYNEQFFGPGTRLTVL.

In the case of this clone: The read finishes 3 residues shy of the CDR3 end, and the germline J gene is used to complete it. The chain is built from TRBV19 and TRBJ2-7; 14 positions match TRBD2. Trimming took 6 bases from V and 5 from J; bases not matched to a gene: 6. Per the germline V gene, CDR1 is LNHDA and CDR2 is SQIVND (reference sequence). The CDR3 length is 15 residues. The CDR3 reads CASRPRTSGRHEQYF. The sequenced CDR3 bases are TGTGCCAGTAGACCACGGACTAGCGGGAGGCACGAG.

The CDR3 loop reads CASSQIAGAYNEQFF. The sequenced CDR3 bases are TGTGCCAGCAGCCAGATAGCGGGGGCCTACAATGAG. The chain joins TRBV14 to TRBJ2-1; 9 positions match TRBD2. The CDR3 end is not reached by the read, which stops 3 residues before it; the germline J gene fills it in. CDR3 length equals 15 residues. Germline assignment: CDR1 SGHDN and CDR2 FVKESK. V lost 3 bases, J lost 2 bases, and 2 bases stayed unmatched.

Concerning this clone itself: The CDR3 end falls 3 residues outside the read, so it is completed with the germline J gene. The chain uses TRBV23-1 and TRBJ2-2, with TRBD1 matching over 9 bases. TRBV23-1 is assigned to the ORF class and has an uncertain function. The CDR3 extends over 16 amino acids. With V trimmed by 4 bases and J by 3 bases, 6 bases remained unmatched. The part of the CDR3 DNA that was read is TGCGCCAGCAGTCTCGAACAGGGGGCTGACACCGGGGAG. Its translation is CASSLEQGADTGE. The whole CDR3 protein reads CASSLEQGADTGELFF.

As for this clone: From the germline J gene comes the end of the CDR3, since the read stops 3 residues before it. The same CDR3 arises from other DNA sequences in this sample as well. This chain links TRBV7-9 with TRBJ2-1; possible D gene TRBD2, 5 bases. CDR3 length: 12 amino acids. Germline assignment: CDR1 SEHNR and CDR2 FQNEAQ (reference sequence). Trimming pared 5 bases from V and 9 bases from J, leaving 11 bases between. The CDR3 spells CASSPTGFEQFF. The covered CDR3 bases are TGTGCCAGCAGCCCGACGGGGTTTGAG.

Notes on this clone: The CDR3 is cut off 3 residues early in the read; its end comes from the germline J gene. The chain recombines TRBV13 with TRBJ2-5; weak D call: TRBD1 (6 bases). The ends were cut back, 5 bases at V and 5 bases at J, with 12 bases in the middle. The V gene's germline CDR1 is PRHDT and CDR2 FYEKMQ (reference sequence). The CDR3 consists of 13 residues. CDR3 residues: CASSQERGETQYF. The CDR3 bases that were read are TGTGCCAGCAGCCAAGAGAGGGGGGAGACC.

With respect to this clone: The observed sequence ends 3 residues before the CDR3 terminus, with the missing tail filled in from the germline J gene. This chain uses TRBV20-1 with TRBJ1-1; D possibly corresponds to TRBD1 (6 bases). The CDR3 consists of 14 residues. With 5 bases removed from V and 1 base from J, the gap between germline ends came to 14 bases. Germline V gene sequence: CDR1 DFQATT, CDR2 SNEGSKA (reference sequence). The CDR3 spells CSASIVGANTEAFF. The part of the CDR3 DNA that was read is TGCAGTGCTTCTATCGTGGGGGCGAACACTGAA.